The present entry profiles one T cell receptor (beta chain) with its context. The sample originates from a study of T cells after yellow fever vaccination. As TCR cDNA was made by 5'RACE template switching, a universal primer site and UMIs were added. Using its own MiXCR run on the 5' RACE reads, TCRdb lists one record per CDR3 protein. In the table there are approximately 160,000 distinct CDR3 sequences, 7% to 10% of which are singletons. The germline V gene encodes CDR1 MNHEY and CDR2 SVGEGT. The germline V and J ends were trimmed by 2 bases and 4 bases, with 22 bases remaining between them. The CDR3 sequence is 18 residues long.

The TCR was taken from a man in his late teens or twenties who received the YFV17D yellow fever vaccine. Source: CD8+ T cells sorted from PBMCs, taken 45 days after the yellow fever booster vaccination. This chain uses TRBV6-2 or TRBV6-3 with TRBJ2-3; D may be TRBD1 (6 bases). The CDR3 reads CASSYTPGQGVEADTQYF. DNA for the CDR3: TGTGCCAGCAGTTACACGCCGGGACAAGGAGTCGAGGCAGATACGCAGTATTTT.